This T cell receptor (beta chain) was profiled in a study of T cell changes during pregnancy in multiple sclerosis (dated by TCRdb to the late 2010s). Some background on the complete study: The study examined how the T cell repertoire changed over the course of pregnancy in women with multiple sclerosis.

The library was prepared using the immunoSEQ multiplex PCR assay. Here the immuneACCESS table is served through TCRdb, limited to in-frame sequences with V and J called. Missing clones are a known gap in these copies; in checked studies unresolved V genes cover under half, and the rest lacks a known reason. Counted in this sample were about 57,000 clones; just over 90% of them appeared once. Around 2.2% of the sample is taken by the ten largest. Worth noting for this clone: Its antigen target is currently unknown. No quality values exist for individual bases; no much larger clone is one base distant.

In the germline V gene, CDR1 corresponds to SGHAT and CDR2 to FQNNGV. V is cut back by 6 bases and J by 4 bases, with 5 bases in the junction unmatched. The cysteine opens and the phenylalanine closes a CDR3 of 15 amino acids. This entry keeps only the CDR3 DNA: 45 bases, framed from base 1. The clonotype was recovered from a female donor in good health, enrolled as a control in a pregnancy study. Sequencing was performed on peripheral blood, taken in the first trimester of pregnancy. The chain links TRBV11-2 with TRBJ2-2, with 10 middle bases fitting TRBD1. This receptor carries the CDR3 CASRPRTGGTGELFF. The DNA sequence follows: TGTGCCAGCAGGCCCCGGACAGGGGGCACCGGGGAGCTGTTTTTT.